The rows below give T cell receptor beta chains drawn from one sample of a study of blood T cell repertoires in COVID-19. Some clones are missing from TCRdb's copy, which holds only in-frame ones; the method was immunoSEQ multiplex PCR. The sample yields roughly 350,000 clones, around nine tenths seen once. Sequencing was carried out using peripheral blood. These receptors were collected from a woman aged 70-85 years with COVID-19, enrolled during active disease. Both conserved end residues are part of each CDR3. The D gene is left open where the match is weak. Only some rows state a clone size, as once, few, many or a class for expanded clones.

>.|.|TRBV28|TRBJ1-2
TGTGCCAGCAGTTTTGTTCAGGGCCCAAACTATGGCTACACCTTC
CASSFVQGPNYGYTF
>TRBD2|.|TRBV9|TRBJ2-1
TGTGCCAGCAGCCTTGGACTAGCGGGGGCTGAGCAGTTCTTC
CASSLGLAGAEQFF
>.|.|TRBV27|TRBJ2-7
TGTGCCAGCAGTAGGGGTTACGAGCAGTACTTC
CASSRGYEQYF
>.|.|TRBV24-1|TRBJ2-5
TGTGCCACCAGTGATTTAGAGGTCGGGGGGCCTGAGACCCAGTACTTC
CATSDLEVGGPETQYF
>.|.|TRBV4-1|TRBJ1-1
TGCGCCAGCAGCCAAGAGATTCCAGGGGCATTTCACACTGAAGCTTTCTTT
CASSQEIPGAFHTEAFF
>TRBD1|.|TRBV4-3|TRBJ2-7
TGCGCCAGCAGCCAAGATCCGGTGACAGGGGGCATCCACGAGCAGTACTTC
CASSQDPVTGGIHEQYF
>TRBD1|.|TRBV28|TRBJ1-1
TGTGCCAGCAGTTTAAGGACAGGTAGGGACACTGAAGCTTTCTTT
CASSLRTGRDTEAFF
>TRBD1|.|TRBV7-9|TRBJ1-5
TGTGCCAGCAGCTTAGCTCTCCGGGACAGCCATAATCAGCCCCAGCATTTT
CASSLALRDSHNQPQHF
>.|.|TRBV19|TRBJ1-3
TGTGCCAGTAGTAACCTACGCTCTGGAAACACCATATATTTT
CASSNLRSGNTIYF
>.|once|TRBV28|TRBJ1-2
TGTGCCAGCAGAGGGGGTAACTATGGCTACACCTTC
CASRGGNYGYTF
>.|.|TRBV2|TRBJ1-3
TGTGCCAGCAGTGACGGGGGGTTCGGCTCTGGAAACACCATATATTTT
CASSDGGFGSGNTIYF
>TRBD2|.|TRBV5-1|TRBJ2-5
TGCGCCAGCAGCCTATTAGCGGGGTCCCAAGAGACCCAGTACTTC
CASSLLAGSQETQYF
>.|.|TRBV29-1|TRBJ1-2
TGCAGCGTTGAAGGGGGGCCAAACTATGGCTACACCTTC
CSVEGGPNYGYTF
>TRBD1|.|TRBV7-9|TRBJ2-7
TGTGCCAGCAGCACCCGGACAGGGGGCGTCTACGAGCAGTACTTC
CASSTRTGGVYEQYF
>TRBD2|.|TRBV5-1|TRBJ2-7
TGCGCCAGCAGCTTGAGTCTTAGCGGGGGCTACGAGCAGTACTTC
CASSLSLSGGYEQYF
>.|few|TRBV7-9|TRBJ2-7
TGTGCCAGCAGCTCCCCGCGGGACTCCTACGAGCAGTACTTT
CASSSPRDSYEQYF
>TRBD1|few|TRBV28|TRBJ2-2
TGTGCCAGCAGTCGGACAGGGTCGAACACCGGGGAGCTGTTTTTT
CASSRTGSNTGELFF
>.|.|TRBV29-1|TRBJ1-1
TGCAGCGTTTCCCGCAGTACTGAAGCTTTCTTT
CSVSRSTEAFF
>.|.|TRBV28|TRBJ2-7
TGTGCCAGCAGGCGAGGGGAGCAGTACTTC
CASRRGEQYF
>.|.|TRBV3-1/TRBV3-2|TRBJ1-5
TGTGCCAGCAGCCAAGATCGGGATCAGCCCCAGCATTTT
CASSQDRDQPQHF
>.|.|TRBV5-4|TRBJ1-2
TGTGCCAGCAGCACAGCAGGTTATGGCTACACCTTC
CASSTAGYGYTF
>.|.|TRBV7-9|TRBJ1-1
TGTGCCAGCAGCTTAGGGGTGGGCAGGATGAACACTGAAGCTTTCTTT
CASSLGVGRMNTEAFF
>TRBD1|.|TRBV19|TRBJ2-7
TGTGCCAGTAGCGAATACAGGGGACCAGCCTACGAGCAGTATTTC
CASSEYRGPAYEQYF
>.|.|TRBV27|TRBJ1-1
TGTGCCAGCAGTTCATTAGGTCCGGGGGACACTGAAGCTTTCTTT
CASSSLGPGDTEAFF
>.|.|TRBV10-3|TRBJ1-6
TGTGCCATCAGTGAGTTCTCAGGGCAAGGACCCCTCCACTTT
CAISEFSGQGPLHF
>.|few|TRBV10-2|TRBJ1-5
TGCGCCAGCAGTGAACGAAGTCTAGCTCAGCCCCAGCATTTT
CASSERSLAQPQHF
>.|.|TRBV19|TRBJ1-1
TGTGCCAGTAGTCAACAGGGTCTGGAAGCTTTCTTT
CASSQQGLEAFF
>.|.|TRBV12-5|TRBJ1-2
TGTGCTAGTGGACCCCCACAGGGAGCCTATGGCTACACCTTC
CASGPPQGAYGYTF
>TRBD1|.|TRBV5-1|TRBJ1-4
TGCGCCAGCAGCCCAGGGACAGCGGATGAAAAACTGTTTTTT
CASSPGTADEKLFF
>TRBD1|.|TRBV2|TRBJ1-1
TGTGCCAGCAGGGGGACAGGGGGGCCCACTGAAGCTTTCTTT
CASRGTGGPTEAFF
>.|.|TRBV15|TRBJ2-1
TGTGCCACCAGCAACCAGGGTACGGGTGAGCAGTTCTTC
CATSNQGTGEQFF
>.|.|TRBV9|TRBJ2-2
TGTGCCAGCAGCGTATGGTTAGCCGGGGAGCTGTTTTTT
CASSVWLAGELFF
>.|.|TRBV7-2|TRBJ1-1
TGTGCCAGCAGCTTTAGGGAGGCCACTGAAGCTTTCTTT
CASSFREATEAFF
>.|.|TRBV6-1|TRBJ1-2
TGTGCCAGCAGTGACCGGACAGACGGCTACACCTTC
CASSDRTDGYTF
>TRBD2|.|TRBV5-1|TRBJ2-5
TGCGCCAGCAGCTTGGTCCTGGGCGGGGGTACCCAAGAGACCCAGTACTTC
CASSLVLGGGTQETQYF
>TRBD2|.|TRBV9|TRBJ2-3
TGTGCCAGCAGCGCCTTCGGAGCGGGGGGAGCAGATACGCAGTATTTT
CASSAFGAGGADTQYF
>TRBD1|once|TRBV11-2|TRBJ2-7
TGTGCCAGCAGCTCCGTCAGGGGGAGCTCCTACGAGCAGTACTTC
CASSSVRGSSYEQYF
>.|.|TRBV21-1|TRBJ1-6
TGTGCCAGCAGCCTCCGGGACAGGGGGAAGACTTCACCCCTCCACTTT
CASSLRDRGKTSPLHF
>TRBD2|.|TRBV5-1|TRBJ2-3
TGCGCCAGCAGCTTGGGAACTAGCGGGGGCGCAGATACGCAGTATTTT
CASSLGTSGGADTQYF
>.|.|TRBV18|TRBJ1-4
TGTGCCAGCTCCGAGATGAGTGACGGAGCTAATGAAAAACTGTTTTTT
CASSEMSDGANEKLFF
>.|.|TRBV18|TRBJ1-2
TGTGCCAGCTCACCACCGGGGGGAGGCTACACCTTC
CASSPPGGGYTF
>.|.|TRBV30|TRBJ1-5
TGTGCCTGGAGTGTACAGGGCGGGCAGCCCCAGCATTTT
CAWSVQGGQPQHF
>.|.|TRBV28|TRBJ1-4
TGTGCCAGCAGTTTTCCGGGAATGGGAAAACTGTTTTTT
CASSFPGMGKLFF
>.|.|TRBV30|TRBJ2-7
TGTGCCTGGAGTGTCCCCCTCGACAGGCACGAGCAGTACTTC
CAWSVPLDRHEQYF
>TRBD1|.|TRBV5-1|TRBJ1-1
TGCGCCAGCAGCTGGGACAGGGGAGGTGGGAACACTGAAGCTTTCTTT
CASSWDRGGGNTEAFF
>TRBD1|.|TRBV4-1|TRBJ1-1
TGCGCCAGCAGCCAAGTTACAGGGGGGACTGAAGCTTTCTTT
CASSQVTGGTEAFF